These 23 T cell receptor beta chains were sequenced from one sample in a study of T cell responses to AZD1222 COVID-19 vaccine. Profiled with immunoSEQ multiplex PCR; TCRdb holds only in-frame clones, not every one. The sample contains 75,000 to 85,000 clones, about 88% of which appear only once. The starting material was peripheral blood, obtained on day 0 of AZD1222 vaccination. These receptors all come from an adult in good health.

This clone appeared once. The chain is built from TRBV27 and TRBJ1-2; D may be TRBD1 (6 bases). The CDR3 is 19 residues long. The V gene lost 6 bases and the J gene lost 4 bases, with 30 bases spanning the gap. From germline, CDR1 is MNHEY and CDR2 SMNVEV (reference sequence). The CDR3 DNA is TGTGCCAGCAGCTCCGGGGGCGCGGGCGGGTCCGCCCCCTTCTATGGCTACACCTTC. Amino acid sequence: CASSSGGAGGSAPFYGYTF.

The chain employs TRBV30 and TRBJ2-5, with 10 bases aligning to TRBD1. After removal of 0 bases from V and 2 bases from J, the junction contained 3 bases not matched to a gene. The CDR3 runs 15 residues. The germline CDR1 and CDR2 sequences are GTSNPN and SVGIG (reference sequence). CDR3 amino acids: CAWSVGTGAQETQYF. The CDR3 DNA is TGTGCCTGGAGTGTAGGGACAGGGGCGCAAGAGACCCAGTACTTC.

Only one count was recorded for this clone. This sequence joins TRBV5-1 and TRBJ2-3; D unresolved. CDR1 SGHRS and CDR2 YFSETQ come from the germline V gene. CDR3 size: 15 residues. V lost 0 bases and J lost 3, with 11 bases in between. CDR3 region: CASSLAGSRTDTQYF. In DNA form, the CDR3 reads TGCGCCAGCAGCTTGGCAGGTTCCAGAACAGATACGCAGTATTTT.

This clone was seen only once. The chain is built from TRBV5-4 and TRBJ1-2; D possibly corresponds to TRBD1 (6 bases). Trimming removed 3 bases at V and 2 bases at J, with 29 bases between. The CDR3 loop spans 20 amino acids. Germline assignment: CDR1 SGHNT and CDR2 YYREEE (reference sequence). CDR3 region: CASSWVGQGSFDYLNYGYTF. CDR3 DNA sequence: TGTGCCAGCAGCTGGGTGGGCCAGGGGTCCTTCGACTACCTGAACTATGGCTACACCTTC.

The chain carries TRBV7-8 and TRBJ1-2; D remains ambiguous. CDR1 and CDR2 (germline): SGHVS, FQNEAQ. The CDR3 covers 15 residues. V was clipped by 3 bases and J by 0 bases, with 11 bases between them. DNA of the CDR3: TGTGCCAGCAGCTTCCTACCCACAGCTAACTATGGCTACACCTTC. Translation gives CASSFLPTANYGYTF. Full variable domain (rest looked up from reference TRBV7-8 and TRBJ1-2): GAGVSQSPRYKVAKRGQDVALRCDPISGHVSLFWYQQALGQGPEFLTYFQNEAQLDKSGLPSDRFFAERPEGSVSTLKIQRTQQEDSAVYLCASSFLPTANYGYTFGSGTRLTVV.

The CDR3 DNA is TGCAGCGTTGGGGCCAGGGGTTGGTATGGCTACACCTTC. The encoded protein is CSVGARGWYGYTF. The chain employs TRBV29-1 and TRBJ1-2, with TRBD1 as a possible D gene (6 bases). CDR1 and CDR2 from the germline V gene are SQVTM and ANQGSEA. The V gene lost 4 bases and the J gene lost 5 bases, with 14 bases spanning the gap. This CDR3 has 13 residues.

This clone appeared a single time. The chain employs TRBV6-5 and TRBJ1-2, with D perhaps TRBD1 (6 bases). Looked up from germline, CDR1 is MNHEY and CDR2 is SVGAGI. V lost 10 bases and J 4 bases, leaving 13 bases between the germline ends. This CDR3 contains 12 residues. The DNA of the CDR3 is TGTGCCACCGCCAGGGGCGGCTATGGCTACACCTTC. Translated, it gives CATARGGYGYTF.

The rearrangement uses TRBV5-1 and TRBJ2-5, with TRBD2 identical over 10 bases. The CDR3 is 15 amino acids. CDR1 and CDR2 (germline): SGHRS, YFSETQ. V was pared by 1 base and J by 7 bases, with 7 bases of the junction left unmatched. For the CDR3, the DNA is TGCGCCAGCAGCTTGACTAGCGGGGAGGTTGGGACCCAGTACTTC. The encoded protein is CASSLTSGEVGTQYF. The full variable domain, in which reference TRBV5-1 and TRBJ2-5 provide the parts outside the CDR3, is KAGVTQTPRYLIKTRGQQVTLSCSPISGHRSVSWYQQTPGQGLQFLFEYFSETQRNKGNFPGRFSGRQFSNSRSEMNVSTLELGDSALYLCASSLTSGEVGTQYFGPGTRLLVL.

The rearrangement links TRBV9 to TRBJ2-4; a weak D match, TRBD2 (5 bases). This CDR3 comprises 13 residues. Deletions cut 2 bases from V and 7 bases from J, with 10 bases between. Germline CDR1 is SGDLS and CDR2 is YYNGEE. The CDR3 protein is CASSVAPGNIQYF. The DNA of the CDR3 is TGTGCCAGCAGCGTGGCCCCGGGGAACATTCAGTACTTC.

The rearrangement uses TRBV7-8 and TRBJ2-1, with D uncertain. The CDR3 has 14 amino acids. The germline V and J ends were trimmed by 0 bases and 6 bases, with 9 bases remaining between them. Germline assignment: CDR1 SGHVS and CDR2 FQNEAQ. CDR3 DNA sequence: TGTGCCAGCAGCTTAGCCTCCGGGTCCAATGAGCAGTTCTTC. It codes for CASSLASGSNEQFF.

CDR3 sequence: CATTEAPSYNEQFF. For the CDR3, the DNA is TGTGCCACCACGGAGGCCCCCTCCTACAATGAGCAGTTCTTC. The V and J genes are TRBV5-5 and TRBJ2-1, with a weak D call TRBD2 (5 bases). The germline V gene has CDR1 SGHKS and CDR2 YYEKEE (reference sequence). The ends were cut back, 9 bases at V and 0 bases at J, with 13 bases in the middle. This CDR3 region has 14 residues.

The chain combines TRBV6-5 with TRBJ1-1; 8 nucleotides line up with TRBD1. Germline CDR1 is MNHEY and CDR2 is SVGAGI. J lost 1 base, V lost 4 bases, and 8 bases had no gene match. The CDR3 loop spans 16 amino acids. The CDR3 DNA reads TGTGCCAGCAGTTCACAGGGGGTAGGAGAGAACACTGAAGCTTTCTTT. Translation gives CASSSQGVGENTEAFF.

This clone has a handful of counts. This chain links TRBV19 with TRBJ2-5; the D gene is possibly TRBD1 (5 bases). The germline gives CDR1 LNHDA, CDR2 SQIVND (reference sequence). V lost 6 bases, J lost 5 bases, and 13 bases lay in between. The CDR3 covers 13 residues. As DNA, the CDR3 is TGTGCCAGTAGCCCCAGGGTAGGGGAGACCCAGTACTTC. As protein: CASSPRVGETQYF.

V is TRBV6-5 and J is TRBJ2-2, with D unclear. CDR3 length: 12 amino acids. The V gene lost 6 bases and the J gene lost 6 bases, with 8 bases spanning the gap. The germline CDR1 and CDR2 sequences are MNHEY and SVGAGI. Here the CDR3 reads CASRGRAGELFF. The CDR3 nucleotides read TGTGCCAGCAGGGGCCGTGCCGGGGAGCTGTTTTTT.

The chain combines TRBV12-3 or TRBV12-4 with TRBJ1-1; D call uncertain. The CDR3 is 12 amino acids. The ends were cut back, 10 bases at V and 0 bases at J, with 9 bases in the middle. The CDR3 DNA reads TGTGCCACTCTCGATATGAACACTGAAGCTTTCTTT. This gives the protein CATLDMNTEAFF.

This sequence joins TRBV27 and TRBJ2-4; 12 nucleotides agree with TRBD2. CDR1 and CDR2 (germline): MNHEY, SMNVEV (reference sequence). Trimming cost V 5 bases and J 6 bases; bases outside gene matches: 2. This CDR3 has 14 residues. CDR3 nucleotide sequence: TGTGCCAGCAGTATACTAGCGGGGGGAAACATTCAGTACTTC. It translates to CASSILAGGNIQYF.

The chain recombines TRBV19 with TRBJ2-1, with TRBD1 as a possible D gene (6 bases). CDR3 size: 15 residues. Germline-derived CDR1 and CDR2 are LNHDA and SQIVND (reference sequence). With 5 bases removed from V and 0 bases from J, the gap between germline ends came to 11 bases. CDR3 sequence: CASSRQESSYNEQFF. In DNA form, the CDR3 reads TGTGCCAGTAGTCGACAGGAAAGCTCCTACAATGAGCAGTTCTTC.

V is TRBV7-2 and J is TRBJ2-7; the D gene is possibly TRBD2 (6 bases). Germline V CDR1 and CDR2: SGHTA, FQGNSA. The CDR3 loop spans 16 amino acids. V gave up 4 bases and J gave up 6 bases, with 22 bases separating them. CDR3 amino acids: CASSSPVADGVLEQYF. As DNA, the CDR3 is TGTGCCAGCAGCTCACCGGTAGCGGATGGGGTTCTCGAGCAGTACTTC.

The J gene is TRBJ2-1, the V gene TRBV10-3; perhaps TRBD2 as D (6 bases). Germline V lookup: CDR1 ENHRY, CDR2 SYGVKD. There are 15 residues in the CDR3. Trimming pared 3 bases from V and 10 bases from J, leaving 19 bases between. CDR3 sequence: CAISDSASATFEQFF. The CDR3, as DNA: TGTGCCATCAGTGATTCCGCTAGCGCGACCTTCGAGCAGTTCTTC.

The V gene is TRBV27, the J gene TRBJ1-2; 11 bases fit TRBD1. The CDR3 spans 12 residues. The germline CDR1 and CDR2 sequences are MNHEY and SMNVEV (reference sequence). The CDR3 bases are TGTGCTACAGGACAGGGGGCGGCTGGCTACACCTTC. It encodes CATGQGAAGYTF.

The J gene is TRBJ1-5, the V gene TRBV7-8, with D hard to call. V was pared by 3 bases and J by 0 bases, with 12 bases between. This CDR3 comprises 16 residues. Germline values: CDR1 SGHVS, CDR2 FQNEAQ. CDR3 residues: CASSLGRGFSNQPQHF. The CDR3, as DNA: TGTGCCAGCAGCTTGGGCCGAGGCTTTAGCAATCAGCCCCAGCATTTT.

The chain uses TRBV19 and TRBJ1-4, with TRBD1 as a possible D gene (6 bases). Germline CDR1 and CDR2: LNHDA and SQIVND (reference sequence). The CDR3 has 12 amino acids. V was cut by 5 bases and J by 11 bases, with 12 bases left in between. The DNA of the CDR3 is TGTGCCAGTAGTGACTACAGGGAGAAACTGTTTTTT. Protein sequence: CASSDYREKLFF.

This chain joins TRBV3-1 (or the pseudogene TRBV3-2) and TRBJ2-7, with D possibly being TRBD2 (5 bases). The germline V gene encodes CDR1 LGHDT and CDR2 YNNKEL (reference sequence). Between the trimmed V and J ends, which lost 5 bases and 1 base, there was a span of 12 bases. The CDR3 is made up of 14 amino acids. The CDR3 nucleotides read TGTGCCAGCAGCTCCGCAAGCGGATCCTACGAGCAGTACTTC. Translating it yields CASSSASGSYEQYF.